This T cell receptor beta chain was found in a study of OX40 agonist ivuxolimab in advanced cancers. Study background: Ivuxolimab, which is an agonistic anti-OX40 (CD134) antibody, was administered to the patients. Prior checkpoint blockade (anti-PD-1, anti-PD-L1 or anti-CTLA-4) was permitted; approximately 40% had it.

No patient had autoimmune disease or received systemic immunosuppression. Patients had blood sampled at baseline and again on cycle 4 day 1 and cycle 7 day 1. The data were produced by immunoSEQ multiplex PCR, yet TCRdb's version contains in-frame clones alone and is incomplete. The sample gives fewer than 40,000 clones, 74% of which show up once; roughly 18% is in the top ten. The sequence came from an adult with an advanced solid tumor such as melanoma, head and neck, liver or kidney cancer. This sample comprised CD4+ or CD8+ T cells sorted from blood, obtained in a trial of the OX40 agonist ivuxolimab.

The CDR3 sequence: CASFRAGGNEQFF. The CDR3, as DNA: TGCGCCAGCTTTAGGGCGGGGGGCAATGAGCAGTTCTTC. The chain has TRBV10-2 and TRBJ2-1; 8 bases are a match to TRBD2. The CDR3 covers 13 residues. In germline, CDR1 is WSHSY, CDR2 SAAADI. V lost 8 bases, J lost 6 bases, and 6 bases stayed unmatched.